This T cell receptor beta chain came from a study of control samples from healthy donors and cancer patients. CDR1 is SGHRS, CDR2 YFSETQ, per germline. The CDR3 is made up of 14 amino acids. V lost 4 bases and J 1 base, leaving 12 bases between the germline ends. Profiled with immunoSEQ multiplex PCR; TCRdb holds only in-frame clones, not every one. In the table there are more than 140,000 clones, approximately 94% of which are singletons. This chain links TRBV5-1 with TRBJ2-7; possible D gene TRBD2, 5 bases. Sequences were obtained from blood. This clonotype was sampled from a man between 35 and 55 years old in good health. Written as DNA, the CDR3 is TGCGCCAGCAGCCCCCAAGAGGGTTCCTACGAGCAGTACTTC. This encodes CASSPQEGSYEQYF.